The 26 T cell receptor beta chains presented below share a single source sample, sequenced in a study of cytomegalovirus exposure and HLA in healthy donors. Sequencing used immunoSEQ multiplex PCR; TCRdb keeps in-frame clones, though not all of them. The sample yields 250,000 to 300,000 clones, 85% to 90% seen once. Sequences were obtained from PBMCs. The source is a woman under 30 in good health and CMV-seronegative.

The rearrangement uses TRBV30 and TRBJ1-1, with TRBD1 matching over 8 bases. This CDR3 is built from 15 residues. Trimming cost V 2 bases and J 1 base; bases outside gene matches: 6. Germline loops: CDR1 GTSNPN, CDR2 SVGIG (reference sequence). The CDR3: CAWSKRQGWNTEAFF. The CDR3 DNA reads as TGTGCCTGGAGTAAAAGACAGGGGTGGAACACTGAAGCTTTCTTT.

V and J are TRBV27 and TRBJ1-1; D call uncertain. V lost 1 base and J lost 4, with 13 bases in between. Germline V gene data show CDR1 as MNHEY and CDR2 as SMNVEV (reference sequence). This CDR3 has 15 amino acids. The CDR3, as DNA: TGTGCCAGCAGTTTATATGGCCCGGGAAGCACTGAAGCTTTCTTT. Translation: CASSLYGPGSTEAFF.

The chain has TRBV6-5 and TRBJ2-1, with 7 bases identical to TRBD2. V shed 2 bases and J 2 bases; nucleotides not matched to a gene: 3. The germline V gene has CDR1 MNHEY and CDR2 SVGAGI. This CDR3 spans 15 amino acids. CDR3 protein: CASSYAAGTYNEQFF. DNA of the CDR3: TGTGCCAGCAGTTACGCAGCGGGGACCTACAATGAGCAGTTCTTC.

J is TRBJ1-6 and V is TRBV5-8; tentatively, D is TRBD1 (5 bases). Trimming cost V 3 bases and J 8 bases, with 15 bases left between them. Germline V gives CDR1 SGHTS, CDR2 YDEGEE. The CDR3 has 15 residues. CDR3 sequence (DNA): TGTGCCAGCAGCTCGGGGGTCGGGGGTGATTCACCCCTCCACTTT. Protein product: CASSSGVGGDSPLHF.

This chain links TRBV6-6 with TRBJ1-6; D gene unclear. Germline-derived CDR1 and CDR2 are MNHNY and SVGAGI (reference sequence). The CDR3 is 15 amino acids. With 3 bases removed from V and 5 bases from J, the gap between germline ends came to 11 bases. In DNA, the CDR3 is TGTGCCAGCAGTTATTCCGACTCAAATAATTCACCCCTCCACTTT. It specifies CASSYSDSNNSPLHF.

The V call is TRBV6-1, the J call TRBJ2-7; possible D gene TRBD1, 5 bases. V lost 8 bases and J lost 7, with 12 bases in between. The germline CDR1 and CDR2 sequences are MNHNS and SASEGT. The CDR3 contains 11 residues. In DNA form, the CDR3 reads TGTGCCAGCGGGGCAGGGTGGGAGCAGTACTTC. This encodes CASGAGWEQYF.

This chain connects TRBV7-9 to TRBJ2-3; tentative D call: TRBD2 (6 bases). The V gene lost 5 bases and the J gene lost 0 bases, with 18 bases spanning the gap. CDR3 length: 17 residues. Germline V gives CDR1 SEHNR, CDR2 FQNEAQ (reference sequence). The DNA of the CDR3 is TGTGCCAGCAGCCCGGGACTTCCTCTAATGAGCACAGATACGCAGTATTTT. Translation: CASSPGLPLMSTDTQYF.

This clone appeared a single time. The genes are TRBV11-2 and TRBJ1-1, with TRBD1 identical over 7 bases. CDR1 is SGHAT, CDR2 FQNNGV, per germline. The CDR3 loop spans 16 amino acids. J was trimmed by 4 bases and V by 4 bases; bases with no gene match: 12. Written as DNA, the CDR3 is TGTGCCAGCAGCTCCCCCCCGACAGGGTTTGGCACTGAAGCTTTCTTT. Translation: CASSSPPTGFGTEAFF.

The chain employs TRBV7-6 and TRBJ1-3; 7 bases align to TRBD1. Per the germline V gene, CDR1 is SGHVS and CDR2 is FNYEAQ. The CDR3 totals 14 residues. The V segment lost 6 bases and the J segment 2 bases; nucleotides outside the gene matches: 4. Written as DNA, the CDR3 is TGTGCCAGCAGTGCAGGGGGAGCTGGAAACACCATATATTTT. It specifies CASSAGGAGNTIYF.

This clone appeared once. The chain links TRBV6-5 to TRBJ2-5; 7 bases are shared with TRBD1. J gave up 5 bases and V 2 bases, and 8 bases lay outside the gene matches. The CDR3 is 15 amino acids. CDR1 is MNHEY and CDR2 is SVGAGI in the germline V gene. CDR3 sequence: CASSYTQGNGETQYF. The CDR3 coding sequence is TGTGCCAGCAGTTACACACAGGGGAATGGTGAGACCCAGTACTTC.

The V and J genes are TRBV2 and TRBJ2-2, with D perhaps TRBD2 (6 bases). This CDR3 spans 15 amino acids. V was trimmed by 10 bases and J by 3 bases, leaving 18 bases between them. From germline, CDR1 is SNHLY and CDR2 FYNNEI. The CDR3: CATNRRGEDTGELFF. In DNA form, the CDR3 reads TGTGCCACTAATCGTAGAGGGGAGGACACCGGGGAGCTGTTTTTT. Variable domain in full (rest from reference TRBV2 and TRBJ2-2): EPEVTQTPSHQVTQMGQEVILRCVPISNHLYFYWYRQILGQKVEFLVSFYNNEISEKSEIFDDQFSVERPDGSNFTLKIRSTKLEDSAMYFCATNRRGEDTGELFFGEGSRLTVL.

The CDR3 DNA is TGTGCCATCAGTGAGGGGACAGGGTCTGGAAACACCATATATTTT. The encoded protein is CAISEGTGSGNTIYF. The chain employs TRBV10-3 and TRBJ1-3, with 9 bases fitting TRBD1. In germline, CDR1 is ENHRY, CDR2 SYGVKD. CDR3 size: 15 residues. J was trimmed by 1 base and V by 2 bases; bases with no gene match: 0.

V is TRBV6-6 and J is TRBJ2-3, with TRBD1 as a possible D gene (5 bases). The germline V and J ends were trimmed by 8 bases and 5 bases, with 20 bases remaining between them. CDR3 length equals 15 residues. The germline CDR1 and CDR2 sequences are MNHNY and SVGAGI (reference sequence). The CDR3 protein is CASLSGPKRGDTQYF. The DNA of the CDR3 is TGTGCCAGCCTGTCCGGGCCCAAAAGGGGAGATACGCAGTATTTT.

V is TRBV28 and J is TRBJ1-2; D not certain. Germline CDR1 and CDR2: MDHEN and SYDVKM. The V end lost 4 bases, the J end lost 8 bases, and 8 bases lay between the germline ends. This CDR3 has 11 amino acids. The CDR3 sequence is CASSYVGGYTF. CDR3 DNA: TGTGCCAGCAGTTACGTTGGCGGCTACACCTTC.

Concerning this clone: Other DNA sequences of this sample code for an identical CDR3. The chain has TRBV28 and TRBJ2-1; 8 bases agree with TRBD2. Germline lookup yields CDR1 MDHEN and CDR2 SYDVKM. With 8 bases clipped from V and 4 bases from J, the junction kept 7 bases outside the gene matches. The CDR3 totals 14 residues. The CDR3 DNA reads as TGTGCCAGCTCTCGGGGGGGGCAGTACAATGAGCAGTTCTTC. This codes for CASSRGGQYNEQFF. The whole variable domain, filled in from reference TRBV28 and TRBJ2-1, reads DVKVTQSSRYLVKRTGEKVFLECVQDMDHENMFWYRQDPGLGLRLIYFSYDVKMKEKGDIPEGYSVSREKKERFSLILESASTNQTSMYLCASSRGGQYNEQFFGPGTRLTVL.

The chain combines TRBV7-6 with TRBJ2-3; 7 nucleotides align to TRBD2. V dropped 5 bases and J dropped 1; count of bases not matched to a gene: 6. Germline V gives CDR1 SGHVS, CDR2 FNYEAQ. CDR3 size: 15 residues. CDR3 protein: CASSDQAGRTDTQYF. For the CDR3, the DNA is TGTGCCAGCAGCGACCAAGCGGGGCGCACAGATACGCAGTATTTT.

The chain couples TRBV11-2 to TRBJ1-5; D uncertain. CDR1 and CDR2 (germline): SGHAT, FQNNGV. V dropped 5 bases and J dropped 1 base, with 12 bases sitting between them. This CDR3 has 15 residues. The CDR3 DNA is TGTGCCAGCAGCCCAGGTTTTGGAAGCAATCAGCCCCAGCATTTT. Its protein is CASSPGFGSNQPQHF. The full variable domain, in which reference TRBV11-2 and TRBJ1-5 provide the parts outside the CDR3, is EAGVAQSPRYKIIEKRQSVAFWCNPISGHATLYWYQQILGQGPKLLIQFQNNGVVDDSQLPKDRFSAERLKGVDSTLKIQPAKLEDSAVYLCASSPGFGSNQPQHFGDGTRLSIL.

This chain joins TRBV5-1 and TRBJ1-1; 8 positions agree with TRBD1. J gave up 1 base and V 0 bases, and 5 bases lay outside the gene matches. The CDR3 totals 16 residues. CDR1 SGHRS and CDR2 YFSETQ come from the germline V gene. The CDR3 spells CASSLGYDRGNTEAFF. The CDR3 DNA sequence: TGCGCCAGCAGCTTGGGATACGACAGGGGGAACACTGAAGCTTTCTTT.

The chain links TRBV5-1 to TRBJ2-5, with TRBD2 matching 11 bases. V was pared by 0 bases and J by 0 bases, with 1 base of the junction left unmatched. The germline V gene encodes CDR1 SGHRS and CDR2 YFSETQ. The CDR3 covers 16 residues. The CDR3 coding sequence is TGCGCCAGCAGCTTGGGGACTAGCGGGTACCAAGAGACCCAGTACTTC. This encodes CASSLGTSGYQETQYF.

The CDR3 is CASSSRTGGIEQYV. CDR3 DNA: TGTGCCAGCAGTTCCAGGACAGGGGGTATTGAGCAGTACGTC. This sequence joins TRBV6-6 and TRBJ2-7; 10 nucleotides agree with TRBD1. J gave up 7 bases and V 4 bases, and 7 bases lay outside the gene matches. This CDR3 has 14 residues. Germline lookup yields CDR1 MNHNY and CDR2 SVGAGI (reference sequence).

The J gene is TRBJ2-1, the V gene TRBV7-9; D may be TRBD2 (5 bases). Trimming pared 8 bases from V and 0 bases from J, leaving 14 bases between. There are 15 residues in the CDR3. Germline assignment: CDR1 SEHNR and CDR2 FQNEAQ (reference sequence). CDR3 bases: TGTGCCAGCTCTACCCCACGGGGCTCCTACAATGAGCAGTTCTTC. Translating gives CASSTPRGSYNEQFF.

The rearrangement joins TRBV18 to TRBJ1-4; the match to TRBD1 covers 9 bases. Unmatched junction bases numbered 10, after V lost 2 bases and J lost 3 bases. This CDR3 comprises 18 residues. Germline V lookup: CDR1 KGHSH, CDR2 LQKENI. The CDR3 nucleotides read TGTGCCAGCTCACCAACAAAAGACAGGGGGAGGGCTAATGAAAAACTGTTTTTT. This codes for CASSPTKDRGRANEKLFF.

The chain uses TRBV30 and TRBJ1-5, with TRBD1 matching 7 bases. V shed 3 bases, J shed 4 bases, and the junction held 9 bases outside the gene matches. The CDR3 extends over 15 amino acids. Germline values: CDR1 GTSNPN, CDR2 SVGIG (reference sequence). CDR3 in amino acids: CAWRATGTVNQPQHF. CDR3 in DNA: TGTGCCTGGAGGGCGACCGGGACAGTTAATCAGCCCCAGCATTTT.

Written as DNA, the CDR3 is TGCGCCAGCAGCCGAGATAGCGGGGGGTCTCCCTACGAGCAGTACTTC. The encoded protein is CASSRDSGGSPYEQYF. The chain couples TRBV4-3 to TRBJ2-7; 10 bases match TRBD2. J was trimmed by 2 bases and V by 4 bases; bases with no gene match: 8. Germline V gives CDR1 LGHNA, CDR2 YSLEER. The CDR3 has 16 amino acids.

J is TRBJ1-1 and V is TRBV28; TRBD1 matches 12 bases. This CDR3 is built from 19 residues. Germline CDR1 is MDHEN and CDR2 is SYDVKM. The V segment lost 3 bases and the J segment 0 bases; nucleotides outside the gene matches: 11. CDR3 nucleotides: TGTGCCAGCAGTTTCGTTCAGGGGACAGGGGGCGGGTTGAACACTGAAGCTTTCTTT. The encoded protein is CASSFVQGTGGGLNTEAFF.

The V and J genes are TRBV5-4 and TRBJ2-5, with D possibly being TRBD1 (5 bases). CDR1 and CDR2 from the germline V gene are SGHNT and YYREEE (reference sequence). Trimming cost V 0 bases and J 4 bases, with 13 bases left between them. The CDR3 is 15 amino acids. In DNA form, the CDR3 reads TGTGCCAGCAGCTTGGCCTTACAGGTGGTAGAGACCCAGTACTTC. Translation gives CASSLALQVVETQYF. Variable domain in full (rest from reference TRBV5-4 and TRBJ2-5): ETGVTQSPTHLIKTRGQQVTLRCSSQSGHNTVSWYQQALGQGPQFIFQYYREEENGRGNFPPRFSGLQFPNYSSELNVNALELDDSALYLCASSLALQVVETQYFGPGTRLLVL.